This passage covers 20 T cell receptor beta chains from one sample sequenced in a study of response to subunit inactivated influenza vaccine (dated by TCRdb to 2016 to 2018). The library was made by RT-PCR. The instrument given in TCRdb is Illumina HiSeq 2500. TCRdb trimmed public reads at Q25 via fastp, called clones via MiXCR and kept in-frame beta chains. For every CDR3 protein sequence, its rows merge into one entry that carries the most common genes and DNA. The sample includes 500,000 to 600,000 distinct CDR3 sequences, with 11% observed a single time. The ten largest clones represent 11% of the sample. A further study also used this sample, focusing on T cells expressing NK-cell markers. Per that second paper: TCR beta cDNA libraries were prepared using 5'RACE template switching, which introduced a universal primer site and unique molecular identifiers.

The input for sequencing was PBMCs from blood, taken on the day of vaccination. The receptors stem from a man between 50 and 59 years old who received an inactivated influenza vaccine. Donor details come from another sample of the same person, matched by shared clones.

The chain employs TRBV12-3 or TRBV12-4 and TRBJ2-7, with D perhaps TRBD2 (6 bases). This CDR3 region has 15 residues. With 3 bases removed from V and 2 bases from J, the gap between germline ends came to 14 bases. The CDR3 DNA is TGTGCCAGCAGTTTTTTGGTAGGACTACCCTACGAGCAGTACTTC. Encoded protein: CASSFLVGLPYEQYF.

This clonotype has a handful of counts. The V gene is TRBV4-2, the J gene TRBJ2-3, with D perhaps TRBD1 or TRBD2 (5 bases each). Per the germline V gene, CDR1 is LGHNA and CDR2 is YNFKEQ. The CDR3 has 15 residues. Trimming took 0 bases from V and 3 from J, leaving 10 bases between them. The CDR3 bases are TGTGCCAGCAGCCAAGAGGGGACGAGGACAGATACGCAGTATTTT. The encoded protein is CASSQEGTRTDTQYF.

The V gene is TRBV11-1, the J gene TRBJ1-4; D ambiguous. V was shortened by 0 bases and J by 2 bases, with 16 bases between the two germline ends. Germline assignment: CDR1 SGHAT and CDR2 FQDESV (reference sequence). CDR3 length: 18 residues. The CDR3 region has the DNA TGTGCCAGCAGCTTAGCGACTTTATCGGGAGGGACTAATGAAAAACTGTTTTTT. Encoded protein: CASSLATLSGGTNEKLFF.

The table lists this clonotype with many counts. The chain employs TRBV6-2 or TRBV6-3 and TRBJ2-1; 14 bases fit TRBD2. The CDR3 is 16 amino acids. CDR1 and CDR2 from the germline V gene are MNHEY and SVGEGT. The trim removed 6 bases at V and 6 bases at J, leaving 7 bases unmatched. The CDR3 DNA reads TGTGCCAGCAGCCGACTAGCGGGAGGGTTGGGCAATGAGCAGTTCTTC. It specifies CASSRLAGGLGNEQFF.

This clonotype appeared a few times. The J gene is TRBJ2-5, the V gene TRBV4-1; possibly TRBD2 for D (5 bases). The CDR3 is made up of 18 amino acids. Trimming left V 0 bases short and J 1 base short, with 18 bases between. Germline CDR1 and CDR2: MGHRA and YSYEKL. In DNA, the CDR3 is TGCGCCAGCAGCCAAGATCGATCCTCGGGATGGTTCCAAGAGACCCAGTACTTC. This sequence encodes CASSQDRSSGWFQETQYF.

The CDR3 loop is CASKSSDTQYF. CDR3 nucleotides: TGTGCCAGCAAGAGCTCGGATACGCAGTATTTT. The rearrangement joins TRBV2 to TRBJ2-3; D ambiguous. CDR1 is SNHLY and CDR2 is FYNNEI in the germline V gene. Trimming pared 7 bases from V and 6 bases from J, leaving 8 bases between. The CDR3 contains 11 residues.

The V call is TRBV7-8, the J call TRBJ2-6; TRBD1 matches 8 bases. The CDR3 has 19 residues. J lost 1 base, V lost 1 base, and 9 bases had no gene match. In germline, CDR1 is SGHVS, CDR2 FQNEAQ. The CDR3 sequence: CASSLVGTGGWSGANVLTF. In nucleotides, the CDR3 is TGTGCCAGCAGCTTAGTTGGTACAGGGGGGTGGTCTGGGGCCAACGTCCTGACTTTC.

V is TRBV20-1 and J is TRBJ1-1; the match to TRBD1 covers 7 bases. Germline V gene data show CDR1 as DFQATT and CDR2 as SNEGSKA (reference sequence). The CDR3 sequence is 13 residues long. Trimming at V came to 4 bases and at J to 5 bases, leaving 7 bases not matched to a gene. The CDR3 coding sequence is TGCAGTGCTAACCCAGGGGGGGGGACTGAAGCTTTCTTT. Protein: CSANPGGGTEAFF.

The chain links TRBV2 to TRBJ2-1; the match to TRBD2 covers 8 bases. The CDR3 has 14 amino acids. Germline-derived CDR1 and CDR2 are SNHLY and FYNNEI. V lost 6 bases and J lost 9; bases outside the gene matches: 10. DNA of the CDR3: TGTGCCAGCAGGGGGACTAGTCGTCTGTCTGAGCAGTTCTTC. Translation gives CASRGTSRLSEQFF.

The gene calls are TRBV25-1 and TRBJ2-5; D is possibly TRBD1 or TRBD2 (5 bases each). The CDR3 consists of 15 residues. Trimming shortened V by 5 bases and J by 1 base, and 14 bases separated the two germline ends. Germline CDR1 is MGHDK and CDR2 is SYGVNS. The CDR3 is CASSLEVGVQETQYF. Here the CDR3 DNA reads TGTGCCAGCAGTCTAGAGGTGGGGGTCCAAGAGACCCAGTACTTC.

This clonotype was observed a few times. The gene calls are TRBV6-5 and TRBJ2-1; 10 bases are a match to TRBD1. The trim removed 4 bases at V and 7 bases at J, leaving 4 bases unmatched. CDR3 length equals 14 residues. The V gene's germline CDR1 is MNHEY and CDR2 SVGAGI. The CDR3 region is CASSWDRGRNEQFF. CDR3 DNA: TGTGCCAGCAGTTGGGACAGGGGTAGGAATGAGCAGTTCTTC.

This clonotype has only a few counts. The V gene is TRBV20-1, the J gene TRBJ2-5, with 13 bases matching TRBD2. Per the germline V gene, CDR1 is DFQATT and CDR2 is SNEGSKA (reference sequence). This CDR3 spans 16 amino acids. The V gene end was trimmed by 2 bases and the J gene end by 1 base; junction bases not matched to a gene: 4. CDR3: CSARRLAGGRQETQYF. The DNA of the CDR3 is TGCAGTGCTAGACGACTAGCGGGAGGCCGCCAAGAGACCCAGTACTTC.

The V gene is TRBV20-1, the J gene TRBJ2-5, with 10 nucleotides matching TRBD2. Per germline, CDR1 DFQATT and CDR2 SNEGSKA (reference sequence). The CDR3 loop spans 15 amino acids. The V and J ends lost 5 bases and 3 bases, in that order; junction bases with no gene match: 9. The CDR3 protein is CSAPRLAGAEETQYF. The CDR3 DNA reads TGCAGTGCTCCCCGTCTAGCGGGAGCGGAAGAGACCCAGTACTTC.

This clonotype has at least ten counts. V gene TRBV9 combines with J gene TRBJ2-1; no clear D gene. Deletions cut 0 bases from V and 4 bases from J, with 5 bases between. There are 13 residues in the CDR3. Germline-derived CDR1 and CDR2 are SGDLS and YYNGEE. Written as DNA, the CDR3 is TGTGCCAGCAGCGTAGAGTGGTACAATGAGCAGTTCTTC. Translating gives CASSVEWYNEQFF. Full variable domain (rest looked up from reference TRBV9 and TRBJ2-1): DSGVTQTPKHLITATGQRVTLRCSPRSGDLSVYWYQQSLDQGLQFLIQYYNGEERAKGNILERFSAQQFPDLHSELNLSSLELGDSALYFCASSVEWYNEQFFGPGTRLTVL.

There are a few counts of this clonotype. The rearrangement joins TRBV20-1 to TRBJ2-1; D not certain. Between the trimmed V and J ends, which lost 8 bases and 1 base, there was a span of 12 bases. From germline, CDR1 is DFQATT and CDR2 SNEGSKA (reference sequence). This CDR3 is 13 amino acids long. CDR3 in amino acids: CSPLAPSYNEQFF. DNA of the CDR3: TGCAGTCCCCTCGCCCCTTCCTACAATGAGCAGTTCTTC.

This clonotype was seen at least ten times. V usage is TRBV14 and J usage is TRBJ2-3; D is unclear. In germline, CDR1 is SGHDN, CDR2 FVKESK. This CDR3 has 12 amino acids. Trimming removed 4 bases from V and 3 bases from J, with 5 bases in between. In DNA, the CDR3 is TGTGCCAGCAGCCGAGAAACAGATACGCAGTATTTT. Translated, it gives CASSRETDTQYF.

CDR3 loop: CASSFPTSRDYNEQFF. The CDR3, as DNA: TGCGCCAGCAGCTTTCCCACTAGCCGGGACTACAATGAGCAGTTCTTC. The V and J genes are TRBV5-1 and TRBJ2-1; TRBD2 might be the D (6 bases). The V end lost 2 bases, the J end lost 3 bases, and 15 bases lay between the germline ends. The CDR3 covers 16 residues. Germline CDR1 is SGHRS and CDR2 is YFSETQ.

The CDR3 bases are TGTGCCAGCAGTTACTCGGACAGGGCCAATCAGCCCCAGCATTTT. Protein product: CASSYSDRANQPQHF. The rearrangement links TRBV6-2 or TRBV6-3 to TRBJ1-5, with 8 bases identical to TRBD1. The CDR3 loop spans 15 amino acids. The junction had 1 base not matched to a gene; V was cut back by 0 bases and J by 3 bases. Germline CDR1 is MNHEY and CDR2 is SVGEGT.

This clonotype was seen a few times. CDR3 in DNA: TGTGCCAGCAGCGACCGACTAGTAACTCTCACAGATACGCAGTATTTT. Protein sequence: CASSDRLVTLTDTQYF. V usage is TRBV7-9 and J usage is TRBJ2-3; tentatively, D is TRBD2 (6 bases). V was shortened by 5 bases and J by 2 bases, with 17 bases between the two germline ends. This CDR3 comprises 16 residues. Germline CDR1 reads SEHNR; CDR2 reads FQNEAQ (reference sequence).

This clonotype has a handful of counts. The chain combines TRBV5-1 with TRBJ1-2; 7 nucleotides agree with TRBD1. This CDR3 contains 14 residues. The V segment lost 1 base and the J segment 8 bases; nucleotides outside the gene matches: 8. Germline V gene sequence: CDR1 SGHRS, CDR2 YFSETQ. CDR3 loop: CASSLRGQSSGYTF. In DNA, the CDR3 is TGCGCCAGCAGCTTGCGGGGACAGAGTTCCGGCTACACCTTC.